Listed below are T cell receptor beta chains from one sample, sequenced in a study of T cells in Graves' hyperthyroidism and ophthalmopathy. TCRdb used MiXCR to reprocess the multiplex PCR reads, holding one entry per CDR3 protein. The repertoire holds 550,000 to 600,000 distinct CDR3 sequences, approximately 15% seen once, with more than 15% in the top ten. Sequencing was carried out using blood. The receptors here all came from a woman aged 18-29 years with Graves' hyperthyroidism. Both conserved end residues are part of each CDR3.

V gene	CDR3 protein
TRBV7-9	CASIQRQGKAFF
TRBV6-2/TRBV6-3	CASWGRLGQETQYF
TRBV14	CASTEVHTGWLYNEQFF
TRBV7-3	CASSLLAGGADTQYF
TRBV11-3	CASSPGTSGFSYEQYF
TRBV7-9	CASSLVSLNSPLHF
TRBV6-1	CASSVTNPEQFF
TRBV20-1	CSAQGGGSGGNTIYF
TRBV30	CAWSTIRQGKTEAFF
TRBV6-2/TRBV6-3	CASTQERGYTF
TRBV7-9	CASSSPRTGAYEQYF
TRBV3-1	CASRPGGIGNSPLHF
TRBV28	CASSEQGQETQYF
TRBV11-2	CASSLAGGASLNTEAFF
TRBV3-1	CASSQDIRDEKLFF
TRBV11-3	CASSLNPSYNEQFF
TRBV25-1	CASSEYEGLREKLFF
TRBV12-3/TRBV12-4	CASSPDPYSPLHF
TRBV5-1	CASSLASTQGQFYNEQFF
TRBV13	CASHGRGTEAFF
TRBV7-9	CASSPRDLLYEQYF
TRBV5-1	CASSPPSGRGGTQYF
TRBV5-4	CASSPRVWNRSNSPLHF
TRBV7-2	CASSNGYQPQHF
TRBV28	CASSSAASGLNTGELFF
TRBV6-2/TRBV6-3	CASSLTGGQSGELFF
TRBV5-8	CASSSGRGIVQPQHF
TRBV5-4	CASSPAGVDEQYF
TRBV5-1	CASSKVGTETGELFF
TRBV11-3	CASSLEAGGSNTGELFF
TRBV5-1	CASSLGQGRGYTF
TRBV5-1	CASSLVGQGAEQFF
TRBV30	CAWTREPNQETQYF
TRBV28	CASTVRTGRNTEAFF
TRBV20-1	CSAPNPMTRVPEQYF
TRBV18	CASSPPDSKNEAFF
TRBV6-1	CASSELYTEAFF
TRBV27	CASSLRSSGIKNYGYTF
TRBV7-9	CASSLGGASGRASEQFF
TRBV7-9	CASSFSTVSYEQYF
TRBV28	CASSAPGARAETQYF
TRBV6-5	CASSYSDRGKNYGYTF
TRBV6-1	CASRGTGFGYEQYF
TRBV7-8	CASSPTGIDNEKLFF
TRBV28	CASSLVSTSGSRTYEQYF
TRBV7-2	CASSLVQGAYTGELFF
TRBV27	CASSTTSGRGPQETQYF
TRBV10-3	CAISGSGNYEQYF
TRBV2	CASSEYRRNEKLFF
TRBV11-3	CASSARGQGTDTQYF
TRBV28	CASSQWPTGGGYGYTF
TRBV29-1	CSVDRATNTEAFF
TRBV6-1	CASTREQGLSYEQYF
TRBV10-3	CASTPEQGARQPQHF
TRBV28	CASTLGQGLYEQYF
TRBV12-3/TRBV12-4	CASQSALEAFF
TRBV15	CATSRDGAERNIQYF
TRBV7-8	CASSIGDTNYGYTF